The 23 T cell receptor beta chains reported below all come from one sample, sequenced in a study of early T cells in non-severe SARS-CoV-2 infection. TCRdb ran MiXCR on the 5' RACE reads and lists one entry per CDR3 protein. The repertoire holds over 45,000 distinct CDR3 sequences, with about 10% as singletons. The sequenced sample consisted of whole blood. These TCRs come from an adult who was a healthcare worker with PCR-confirmed SARS-CoV-2 infection or an uninfected control (not recorded which).

Many counts were recorded for this clonotype. The chain links TRBV5-4 to TRBJ2-2; TRBD2 might be the D (5 bases). V was shortened by 1 base and J by 0 bases, with 16 bases between the two germline ends. The CDR3 contains 18 residues. The germline V gene encodes CDR1 SGHNT and CDR2 YYREEE (reference sequence). The CDR3 nucleotides read TGTGCCAGCAGCTTGCGCACATCGGGGATAGCGAACACCGGGGAGCTGTTTTTT. This gives the protein CASSLRTSGIANTGELFF.

The chain has TRBV7-2 and TRBJ2-2; D might be TRBD1 or TRBD2, each matching 5 bases. Germline V CDR1 and CDR2: SGHTA, FQGNSA. Trimming pared 4 bases from V and 4 bases from J, leaving 10 bases between. The CDR3 consists of 14 residues. The DNA of the CDR3 is TGTGCCAGCAGCTCGGGACGGCTCACCGGGGAGCTGTTTTTT. It translates to CASSSGRLTGELFF.

The genes are TRBV7-2 and TRBJ2-3; D is perhaps TRBD2 (6 bases). The length of the CDR3 is 14 residues. V was trimmed by 2 bases and J by 3 bases, leaving 9 bases between them. Germline assignment: CDR1 SGHTA and CDR2 FQGNSA. This chain's CDR3 is CASSLRRETDTQYF. The CDR3 nucleotides are TGTGCCAGCAGCTTAAGGAGGGAAACAGATACGCAGTATTTT.

With regard to this clonotype: A much larger clone differs by one base, so this may be a read error. The J gene is TRBJ2-7, the V gene TRBV20-1; tentative D call: TRBD1 (5 bases). There are 14 residues in the CDR3. V was shortened by 2 bases and J by 5 bases, with 16 bases between the two germline ends. CDR1 and CDR2 (germline): DFQATT, SNEGSKA (reference sequence). CDR3 protein: CSARKQAAYHEQYF. CDR3 DNA: TGCAGTGCTAGAAAACAGGCGGCGTACCACGAGCAGTACTTC.

On this clonotype: A read error may be the cause here, since a much bigger clone is one base away. This chain connects TRBV2 to TRBJ2-7, with unresolved D. CDR1 is SNHLY and CDR2 is FYNNEI in the germline V gene. The CDR3 consists of 12 residues. The V end lost 8 bases, the J end lost 2 bases, and 10 bases lay between the germline ends. The CDR3 spells CASYVRAYEQYF. The CDR3 DNA reads as TGTGCCAGCTATGTAAGGGCCTACGAGCAGTACTTC.

This clonotype was observed a few times. This CDR3 reads CATRWGATDTGELFF. The CDR3 DNA is TGTGCCACCCGGTGGGGGGCCACTGACACCGGGGAGCTGTTTTTT. V gene TRBV6-1 combines with J gene TRBJ2-2, with D perhaps matching TRBD1 or TRBD2 (6 bases each). V was cut by 10 bases and J by 3 bases, with 18 bases left in between. The CDR3 extends over 15 amino acids. Germline-derived CDR1 and CDR2 are MNHNS and SASEGT.

This clonotype was seen repeatedly, ten times or more. The chain carries TRBV11-2 and TRBJ2-2; 12 bases are shared with TRBD2. V gave up 5 bases and J gave up 4 bases; unmatched junction bases: 5. This CDR3 spans 16 amino acids. Germline loops: CDR1 SGHAT, CDR2 FQNNGV. DNA for the CDR3: TGTGCCAGCAGCGCTAGCGGGAGGGGAGGCACCGGGGAGCTGTTTTTT. Translating it yields CASSASGRGGTGELFF.

The chain recombines TRBV27 with TRBJ2-7, with 12 bases that match TRBD2. This CDR3 is 16 amino acids long. Unmatched junction bases numbered 8, after V lost 6 bases and J lost 2 bases. Germline CDR1 reads MNHEY; CDR2 reads SMNVEV (reference sequence). CDR3 DNA sequence: TGTGCCAGCAGACCCAGACTAGCGGGGGCCACCTACGAGCAGTACTTC. Translated, it gives CASRPRLAGATYEQYF.

This clonotype was seen ten or more times. This chain uses TRBV11-2 with TRBJ2-7; possible D gene TRBD2, 5 bases. Germline values: CDR1 SGHAT, CDR2 FQNNGV. Trimming shortened V by 0 bases and J by 7 bases, and 10 bases separated the two germline ends. The CDR3 is 13 amino acids. CDR3 region: CASSLDRGGEQYF. The CDR3 nucleotides are TGTGCCAGCAGCTTAGATCGTGGAGGAGAGCAGTACTTC.

This clonotype was seen repeatedly, ten times or more. The genes are TRBV7-6 and TRBJ2-2, with a weak D call TRBD1 (5 bases). CDR1 and CDR2 (germline): SGHVS, FNYEAQ. Trimming removed 6 bases from V and 1 base from J, with 12 bases in between. This CDR3 is built from 15 residues. In DNA, the CDR3 is TGTGCCAGCAGGGCGCACCAGGGGAACACCGGGGAGCTGTTTTTT. Translation gives CASRAHQGNTGELFF.

The chain combines TRBV24-1 with TRBJ2-5, with 10 positions matching TRBD2. The ends lost 3 bases at V and 2 bases at J; junction bases unmatched: 8. The germline gives CDR1 KGHDR, CDR2 SFDVKD. This CDR3 is 17 amino acids long. The CDR3 nucleotides are TGTGCCACCAGTGATCCCAGACTAGCGGGCCCTCAAGAGACCCAGTACTTC. Its translation: CATSDPRLAGPQETQYF.

V usage is TRBV25-1 and J usage is TRBJ1-5; no reliable D call. CDR1 is MGHDK and CDR2 is SYGVNS in the germline V gene. V lost 3 bases and J lost 4, with 7 bases in between. The CDR3 is 13 residues long. As DNA, the CDR3 is TGTGCCAGCAGTGACCGGACTAATCAGCCCCAGCATTTT. This translates into CASSDRTNQPQHF.

This clonotype was picked up many times. The chain uses TRBV29-1 and TRBJ2-1, with TRBD1 identical over 7 bases. V lost 6 bases, J lost 0 bases, and 11 bases stayed unmatched. The CDR3 length is 16 residues. From germline, CDR1 is SQVTM and CDR2 ANQGSEA. CDR3 loop: CSVLSGTASSYNEQFF. The DNA for the CDR3 is TGCAGCGTCCTGAGTGGGACAGCCTCCTCCTACAATGAGCAGTTCTTC.

This clonotype appeared many times. The chain is built from TRBV20-1 and TRBJ2-1, with 7 bases fitting TRBD1. Germline CDR1 reads DFQATT; CDR2 reads SNEGSKA (reference sequence). The CDR3 has 13 residues. V dropped 6 bases and J dropped 7; count of bases not matched to a gene: 9. The CDR3 nucleotides read TGCAGTGCCCCCAAGACAGGGAAAAATGAGCAGTTCTTC. As protein: CSAPKTGKNEQFF.

Many counts were recorded for this clonotype. The chain uses TRBV12-3 or TRBV12-4 and TRBJ1-5; tentative D call: TRBD1 (6 bases). Trimming cost V 3 bases and J 0 bases, with 12 bases left between them. This CDR3 has 16 residues. The CDR3 is CASSFRQGTSNQPQHF. The CDR3 nucleotides read TGTGCCAGCAGTTTTCGGCAGGGGACTAGCAATCAGCCCCAGCATTTT.

The gene calls are TRBV6-1 and TRBJ1-2; a weak D match, TRBD1 (5 bases). Germline V gene data show CDR1 as MNHNS and CDR2 as SASEGT. This CDR3 is 18 amino acids long. V was cut by 5 bases and J by 4 bases, with 26 bases left in between. CDR3 in amino acids: CASSSDPGTDLLIYGYTF. The CDR3 nucleotides read TGTGCCAGCAGTTCCGATCCCGGGACGGACCTTCTAATCTATGGCTACACCTTC.

Only a few counts were recorded for this clonotype. This sequence joins TRBV20-1 and TRBJ2-5; D is ambiguous. V was shortened by 2 bases and J by 5 bases, with 9 bases between the two germline ends. From germline, CDR1 is DFQATT and CDR2 SNEGSKA (reference sequence). The CDR3 is 12 residues long. The CDR3 spells CSARRRSETQYF. The CDR3 DNA reads as TGCAGTGCTAGACGCCGGAGTGAGACCCAGTACTTC.

This clonotype is labeled medium-sized. This sequence joins TRBV29-1 and TRBJ1-2, with 10 bases lining up with TRBD1. The CDR3 consists of 12 residues. Germline CDR1 SQVTM, CDR2 ANQGSEA. Germline trimming cut 4 bases from V and 8 bases from J; bases unmatched to any gene: 4. The CDR3 loop is CSVVGTGAGYTF. The CDR3 nucleotides are TGCAGCGTTGTGGGGACAGGGGCCGGCTACACCTTC.

For this clonotype: A clone one base away is much larger, so this may be a read error. The V call is TRBV20-1, the J call TRBJ2-3, with D perhaps matching TRBD1 (10 bases). Germline CDR1 is DFQATT and CDR2 is SNEGSKA (reference sequence). CDR3 length equals 13 residues. CDR3 loop: CGASGTGADTQYF. CDR3 DNA: TGCGGTGCTAGCGGGACAGGGGCAGATACGCAGTATTTT.

This clonotype was found many times. V gene TRBV20-1 combines with J gene TRBJ1-5, with 7 bases lining up with TRBD1. The CDR3 is made up of 13 amino acids. The V gene's germline CDR1 is DFQATT and CDR2 SNEGSKA (reference sequence). V was pared by 6 bases and J by 2 bases, with 4 bases of the junction left unmatched. In DNA form, the CDR3 reads TGCAGTGCCCGGACAGGAGGCAATCAGCCCCAGCATTTT. Translation gives CSARTGGNQPQHF.

This clonotype has ten or more counts. The chain has TRBV24-1 and TRBJ2-1, with 10 bases aligning to TRBD1. The CDR3 loop spans 15 amino acids. V trimming: 5 bases; J trimming: 2 bases; junction bases outside the gene matches: 2. The germline CDR1 and CDR2 sequences are KGHDR and SFDVKD. This CDR3 reads CATSATGGPYNEQFF. Written as DNA, the CDR3 is TGTGCCACCAGTGCGACAGGGGGCCCCTACAATGAGCAGTTCTTC.

The CDR3 loop is CASHKRVIGRANVLTF. CDR3 coding DNA: TGTGCCAGCCATAAAAGGGTGATTGGAAGGGCCAACGTCCTGACTTTC. The chain couples TRBV6-5 to TRBJ2-6; D gene ambiguous. Trimming took off 8 bases at V and 5 bases at J, with 19 bases between the two ends. There are 16 residues in the CDR3. CDR1 and CDR2 from the germline V gene are MNHEY and SVGAGI.

V and J are TRBV29-1 and TRBJ2-6; the D gene is possibly TRBD1 (6 bases). The CDR3 runs 16 residues. The ends were cut back, 3 bases at V and 2 bases at J, with 14 bases in the middle. CDR1 is SQVTM and CDR2 is ANQGSEA in the germline V gene. The CDR3 reads CSVEQGSFPGANVLTF. The CDR3 region has the DNA TGCAGCGTTGAGCAGGGGTCTTTCCCTGGGGCCAACGTCCTGACTTTC.